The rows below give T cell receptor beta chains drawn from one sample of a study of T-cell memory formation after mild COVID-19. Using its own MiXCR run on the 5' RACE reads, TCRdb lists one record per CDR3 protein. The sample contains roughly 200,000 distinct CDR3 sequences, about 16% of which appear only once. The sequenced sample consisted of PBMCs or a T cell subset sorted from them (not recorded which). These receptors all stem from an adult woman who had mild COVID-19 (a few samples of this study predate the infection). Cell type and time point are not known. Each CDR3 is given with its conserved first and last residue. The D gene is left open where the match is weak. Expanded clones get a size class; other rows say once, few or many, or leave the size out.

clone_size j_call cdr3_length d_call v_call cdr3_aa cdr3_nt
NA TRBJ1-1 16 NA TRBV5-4 CASSSLTGPLGTEAFF TGTGCCAGCAGCTCCCTGACAGGTCCCCTGGGGACTGAAGCTTTCTTT
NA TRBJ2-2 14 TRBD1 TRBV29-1 CSVVGQGNTGELFF TGCAGCGTTGTTGGACAGGGGAACACCGGGGAGCTGTTTTTT
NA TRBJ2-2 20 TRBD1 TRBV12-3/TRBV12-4 CASSLLRRDRISLNTGELFF TGTGCCAGCAGCCTTCTTCGACGGGACAGGATATCGTTGAACACCGGGGAGCTGTTTTTT
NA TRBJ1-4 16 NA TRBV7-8 CASSPGVQGWYGKLFF TGTGCCAGCAGCCCAGGAGTACAGGGCTGGTATGGAAAACTGTTTTTT
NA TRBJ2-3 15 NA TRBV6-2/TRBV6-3 CASRAHRVATDTQYF TGTGCCAGCAGAGCCCACAGGGTTGCCACAGATACGCAGTATTTT
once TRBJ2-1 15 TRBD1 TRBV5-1 CASSLIGGQGNEQFF TGCGCCAGCAGCTTGATAGGAGGACAGGGCAATGAGCAGTTCTTC
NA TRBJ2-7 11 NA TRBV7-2 CASSPAREQYF TGTGCCAGCAGCCCCGCCCGGGAGCAGTACTTC
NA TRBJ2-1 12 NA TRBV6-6 CASRDSYNEQFF TGTGCCAGCAGGGACTCCTACAATGAGCAGTTCTTC
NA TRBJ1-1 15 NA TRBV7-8 CASSYRTVMNTEAFF TGTGCCAGCAGCTACAGGACGGTAATGAACACTGAAGCTTTCTTT
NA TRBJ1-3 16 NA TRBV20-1 CSALNQWQGAGNTIYF TGCAGTGCTCTCAACCAATGGCAGGGCGCTGGAAACACCATATATTTT
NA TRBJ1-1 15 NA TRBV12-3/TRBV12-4 CASSLGWGGDTEAFF TGTGCCAGCAGTTTGGGCTGGGGGGGGGACACTGAAGCTTTCTTT
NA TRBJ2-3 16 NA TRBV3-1 CASSQERLGGGDTQYF TGTGCCAGCAGCCAAGAAAGATTGGGAGGTGGGGATACGCAGTATTTT
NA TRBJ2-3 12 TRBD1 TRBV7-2 CASSYTGGPQYF TGTGCCAGCAGCTATACAGGGGGTCCGCAGTATTTT
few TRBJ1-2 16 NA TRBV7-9 CASSLGSEGDDYGYTF TGTGCCAGCAGCTTGGGCAGTGAGGGGGATGACTATGGCTACACCTTC
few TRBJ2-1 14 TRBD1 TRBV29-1 CSVPRDSSYNEQFF TGCAGCGTTCCCCGGGACAGCTCCTACAATGAGCAGTTCTTC
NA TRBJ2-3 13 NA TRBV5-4 CASSSRIGDTQYF TGTGCCAGCAGCTCCAGGATTGGAGATACGCAGTATTTT
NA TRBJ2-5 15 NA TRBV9 CASSVAGGLQETQYF TGTGCCAGCAGCGTAGCAGGTGGGCTACAAGAGACCCAGTACTTC
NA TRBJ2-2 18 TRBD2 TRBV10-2 CASSESRLAGGPTGELFF TGCGCCAGCAGTGAGTCGAGACTAGCGGGAGGGCCAACCGGGGAGCTGTTTTTT
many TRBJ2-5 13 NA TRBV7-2 CASSLGYQETQYF TGTGCCAGCAGCTTAGGATATCAAGAGACCCAGTACTTC
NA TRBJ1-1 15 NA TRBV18 CASSPSGVRNTEAFF TGTGCCAGCTCACCTTCAGGGGTTCGGAACACTGAAGCTTTCTTT
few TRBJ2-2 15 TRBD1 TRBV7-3 CASSPQGANTGELFF TGTGCCAGCAGCCCACAGGGGGCAAACACCGGGGAGCTGTTTTTT
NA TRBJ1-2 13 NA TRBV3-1 CASSQALGEGYTF TGTGCCAGCAGCCAAGCATTGGGGGAAGGCTACACCTTC
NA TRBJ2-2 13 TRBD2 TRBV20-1 CSGTSLYTGELFF TGCAGCGGGACTAGCCTGTACACCGGGGAGCTGTTTTTT
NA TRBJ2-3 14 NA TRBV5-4 CASSFPEITDTQYF TGTGCCAGCAGCTTTCCCGAGATCACAGATACGCAGTATTTT
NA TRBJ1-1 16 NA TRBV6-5 CASSYGGRLINTEAFF TGTGCCAGCAGTTACGGGGGCAGGTTAATAAACACTGAAGCTTTCTTT
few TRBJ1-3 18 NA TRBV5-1 CASSLAHLTESSGNTIYF TGCGCCAGCAGCTTGGCCCACCTGACAGAAAGCTCTGGAAACACCATATATTTT
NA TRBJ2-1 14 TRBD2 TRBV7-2 CASSLAGTNNEQFF TGTGCCAGCAGCTTAGCCGGGACTAACAATGAGCAGTTCTTC
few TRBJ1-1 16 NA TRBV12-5 CASASPSVSRNTEAFF TGTGCTAGTGCCTCCCCGTCGGTTTCACGGAACACTGAAGCTTTCTTT
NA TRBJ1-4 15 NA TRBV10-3 CAISDPQTVNEKLFF TGTGCCATCAGTGACCCCCAGACAGTTAATGAAAAACTGTTTTTT
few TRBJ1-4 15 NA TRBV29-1 CSVEALSSWGEKLFF TGCAGCGTTGAAGCACTCAGCTCCTGGGGTGAAAAACTGTTTTTT
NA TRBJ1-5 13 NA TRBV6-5 CASSSGHNQPQHF TGTGCCAGCAGTTCGGGACACAATCAGCCCCAGCATTTT
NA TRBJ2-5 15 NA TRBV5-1 CASSLTGGRRETQYF TGCGCCAGCAGCTTGACCGGGGGGCGCCGGGAGACCCAGTACTTC
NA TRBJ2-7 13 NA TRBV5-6 CASSRGPNYEQYF TGTGCCAGCAGCCGAGGACCAAACTACGAGCAGTACTTC
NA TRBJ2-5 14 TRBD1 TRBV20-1 CSAREGTVRETQYF TGCAGTGCTAGAGAAGGGACAGTTCGGGAGACCCAGTACTTC
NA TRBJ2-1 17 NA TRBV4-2 CASSSRRGPSSYNEQFF TGTGCCAGCAGCTCCCGCAGGGGCCCGAGCTCCTACAATGAGCAGTTCTTC
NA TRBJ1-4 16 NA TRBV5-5 CASSPLGAATNEKLFF TGTGCCAGCAGCCCCCTGGGGGCAGCGACTAATGAAAAACTGTTTTTT
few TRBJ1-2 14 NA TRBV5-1 CASSLGQINYGYTF TGCGCCAGCAGCTTGGGGCAGATAAACTATGGCTACACCTTC
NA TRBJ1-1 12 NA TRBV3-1 CASSHEGTEAFF TGTGCCAGCAGCCACGAAGGCACTGAAGCTTTCTTT
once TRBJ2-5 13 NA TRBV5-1 CASSSEGMETQYF TGCGCCAGCAGCTCTGAGGGTATGGAGACCCAGTACTTC
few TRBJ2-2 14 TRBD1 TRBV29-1 CSVDRQGNTGELFF TGCAGCGTTGATCGACAGGGGAACACCGGGGAGCTGTTTTTT